These T cell receptor beta chains were read from a single sample in a study of OX40 agonist ivuxolimab in advanced cancers. TCRdb's copy holds only in-frame clones and misses some; the assay was immunoSEQ multiplex PCR. The sample shows approximately 90,000 clones, around nine tenths of them seen only once. The source was CD4+ or CD8+ T cells sorted from blood, collected in a trial of the OX40 agonist ivuxolimab. The receptors shown here come from an adult with an advanced solid tumor such as melanoma, head and neck, liver or kidney cancer. Each CDR3 is given with its conserved first and last residue. The D gene is left open where the match is weak. Clone size appears in some rows only: once, few, many, or a class for an expanded clone.

clone_size | j_call | cdr3_length | v_call | d_call | cdr3_aa | cdr3_nt
. | TRBJ2-3 | 13 | TRBV2 | . | CASTAGTTDTQYF | TGTGCCAGCACCGCAGGTACCACAGATACGCAGTATTTT
. | TRBJ1-4 | 15 | TRBV2 | TRBD1 | CASSRLTGGSEKLFF | TGTGCCAGCAGTCGTCTGACAGGGGGAAGTGAAAAACTGTTTTTT
. | TRBJ1-4 | 14 | TRBV4-2 | . | CASSQVGVAEKLFF | TGTGCCAGCAGCCAAGTGGGGGTTGCTGAAAAACTGTTTTTT
. | TRBJ1-4 | 14 | TRBV6-5 | . | CASSPLLGNEKLFF | TGTGCCAGCAGCCCACTCTTAGGGAATGAAAAACTGTTTTTT
. | TRBJ1-5 | 13 | TRBV28 | . | CASSYWIGQPQHF | TGTGCCAGCAGTTACTGGATAGGTCAGCCCCAGCATTTT
. | TRBJ1-6 | 13 | TRBV6-1 | TRBD1 | CAATGQGDSPLHF | TGTGCCGCCACGGGACAGGGTGATTCACCCCTCCACTTT
. | TRBJ1-1 | 16 | TRBV5-5 | TRBD1 | CASSIGTGRQNTEAFF | TGTGCCAGCAGCATAGGGACAGGAAGACAGAACACTGAAGCTTTCTTT
. | TRBJ1-3 | 15 | TRBV5-1 | . | CASSLVQGSGNTIYF | TGCGCCAGCAGCTTGGTTCAGGGTAGTGGAAACACCATATATTTT
. | TRBJ2-3 | 14 | TRBV19 | . | CASSPLISTDTQYF | TGTGCCAGTAGTCCCCTAATCAGCACAGATACGCAGTATTTT
. | TRBJ1-2 | 14 | TRBV6-5 | . | CASNPNRENYGYTF | TGTGCCAGCAACCCGAACAGGGAAAACTATGGCTACACCTTC
. | TRBJ2-1 | 20 | TRBV18 | TRBD2 | CASSLRSGLAGGSSYNEQFF | TGTGCCAGCTCACTGAGATCAGGACTAGCGGGGGGGTCCTCCTACAATGAGCAGTTCTTC
. | TRBJ1-5 | 15 | TRBV28 | . | CASILGGLSNQPQHF | TGTGCCAGCATCTTGGGCGGGCTGAGCAATCAGCCCCAGCATTTT
few | TRBJ1-1 | 9 | TRBV20-1 | . | CSVQPEAFF | TGCAGTGTTCAGCCTGAAGCTTTCTTT
. | TRBJ2-3 | 14 | TRBV4-3 | TRBD1 | CASSQGVSTDTQYF | TGCGCCAGCTCCCAGGGGGTGAGCACAGATACGCAGTATTTT
. | TRBJ2-7 | 13 | TRBV5-5 | TRBD1 | CASSGGTGGEQYF | TGTGCCAGCAGCGGTGGGACAGGGGGCGAGCAGTACTTC
. | TRBJ1-2 | 15 | TRBV6-6 | . | CASRPYMDPNYGYTF | TGTGCCAGCCGTCCCTATATGGATCCGAACTATGGCTACACCTTC
. | TRBJ1-3 | 16 | TRBV14 | . | CASSQEGDPSGNTIYF | TGTGCCAGCAGCCAAGAGGGGGATCCGAGCGGAAACACCATATATTTT
. | TRBJ2-4 | 15 | TRBV18 | . | CASSPQAGAKNIQYF | TGTGCCAGCTCACCACAGGCGGGAGCCAAAAACATTCAGTACTTC
. | TRBJ1-5 | 16 | TRBV19 | . | CASTKDQFLVNQPQHF | TGTGCCAGTACCAAGGACCAATTTTTGGTCAATCAGCCCCAGCATTTT
. | TRBJ1-6 | 16 | TRBV6-5 | TRBD1 | CASSYVPGQGGSPLHF | TGTGCCAGCAGTTACGTACCGGGACAGGGAGGATCACCCCTCCACTTT
. | TRBJ2-7 | 18 | TRBV14 | TRBD1 | CASSRDRVWSPVLGEQYF | TGTGCCAGCAGCCGCGACAGGGTTTGGTCCCCTGTGTTGGGGGAGCAGTACTTC
. | TRBJ2-1 | 15 | TRBV4-1 | . | CASSRDSQAYNEQFF | TGCGCCAGCAGCCGGGACTCGCAGGCCTACAATGAGCAGTTCTTC
. | TRBJ2-5 | 13 | TRBV19 | TRBD1 | CASTTGTGETQYF | TGTGCCAGTACCACAGGGACAGGGGAGACCCAGTACTTC
. | TRBJ2-5 | 18 | TRBV28 | TRBD1 | CASSSLGQGRRRGETQYF | TGTGCCAGCAGTTCTTTGGGACAGGGCCGCCGTCGCGGTGAGACCCAGTACTTC
. | TRBJ1-5 | 13 | TRBV29-1 | TRBD1 | CSVRGQDGQPQHF | TGCAGCGTGAGGGGACAGGACGGGCAGCCCCAGCATTTT
. | TRBJ1-5 | 15 | TRBV28 | . | CASSLSLPHTQPQHF | TGTGCCAGCAGTTTGTCACTCCCGCATACTCAGCCCCAGCATTTT
. | TRBJ1-5 | 12 | TRBV7-9 | . | CASSSQVQPQHF | TGTGCCAGCAGCTCCCAGGTCCAGCCCCAGCATTTT
. | TRBJ1-6 | 14 | TRBV14 | . | CASSQETQVSPLHF | TGTGCCAGCAGCCAAGAAACACAAGTCTCACCCCTCCACTTT
. | TRBJ1-4 | 15 | TRBV5-8 | TRBD1 | CASSYDRGTNEKLFF | TGTGCCAGCAGCTACGACAGGGGAACTAATGAAAAACTGTTTTTT